Shown below are 22 T cell receptor beta chains from a single sample sequenced in a study of blood T cell repertoires in COVID-19. This table comes from immunoSEQ multiplex PCR, and its TCRdb copy is limited to in-frame clones, with some not included. This repertoire shows roughly 300,000 clones, roughly nine tenths found once; its top ten account for over 2%. Material for sequencing was peripheral blood. The receptors here all came from a woman between 25 and 40 years old with COVID-19, enrolled during active disease.

The chain has TRBV19 and TRBJ2-3; no clear D gene. Trimming removed 5 bases at V and 6 bases at J, with 21 bases between. This CDR3 comprises 16 residues. Germline CDR1 and CDR2: LNHDA and SQIVND (reference sequence). CDR3 region: CASSPFLVVERDTQYF. DNA of the CDR3: TGTGCCAGTAGTCCCTTCCTCGTCGTTGAACGGGATACGCAGTATTTT.

V gene TRBV4-1 combines with J gene TRBJ1-5; a weak D match, TRBD1 (6 bases). Trimming stripped 3 bases from V and 8 bases from J, with 11 bases between. The CDR3 spans 13 residues. Germline CDR1 and CDR2: MGHRA and YSYEKL. The CDR3 spells CASSQGNREPQHF. The CDR3 DNA sequence: TGCGCCAGCAGCCAGGGAAACAGGGAGCCCCAGCATTTT.

The chain couples TRBV28 to TRBJ2-3; 8 bases line up with TRBD2. The V gene's germline CDR1 is MDHEN and CDR2 SYDVKM. This CDR3 is 16 amino acids long. Trimming took 4 bases from V and 6 from J; bases not matched to a gene: 12. CDR3 region: CASSSHRPGRVDTQYF. CDR3 nucleotides: TGTGCCAGCAGTTCCCATAGGCCCGGGAGGGTCGATACGCAGTATTTT.

This sequence joins TRBV30 and TRBJ2-2, with a possible D match to TRBD2 (5 bases). The CDR3 totals 15 residues. Trimming took 0 bases from V and 1 from J, leaving 9 bases between them. Germline V lookup: CDR1 GTSNPN, CDR2 SVGIG (reference sequence). The CDR3 loop is CAWSVALGNTGELFF. As DNA, the CDR3 is TGTGCCTGGAGTGTGGCACTAGGGAACACCGGGGAGCTGTTTTTT.

Many counts were recorded for this clone. V gene TRBV6-2 or TRBV6-3 combines with J gene TRBJ2-7; TRBD2 matches at 7 bases. Germline V gene sequence: CDR1 MNHEY, CDR2 SVGEGT. The CDR3 consists of 13 residues. Germline trimming cut 2 bases from V and 4 bases from J; bases unmatched to any gene: 2. In DNA form, the CDR3 reads TGTGCCAGCAGTTACCGGGGGGATTACGAGCAGTACTTC. Translation: CASSYRGDYEQYF.

The V gene is TRBV10-3, the J gene TRBJ1-1; no clear D. The CDR3 is 15 residues long. The V gene's germline CDR1 is ENHRY and CDR2 SYGVKD. The V and J ends lost 4 bases and 0 bases respectively, with 12 bases between them. As DNA, the CDR3 is TGTGCCATCAGTGTGTCGAACCCGGTGAACACTGAAGCTTTCTTT. Translated: CAISVSNPVNTEAFF.

The chain combines TRBV28 with TRBJ2-3; D possibly corresponds to TRBD1 (5 bases). Trimming cost V 3 bases and J 2 bases, with 18 bases left between them. Germline V gene lookup returns CDR1 MDHEN and CDR2 SYDVKM. CDR3 length equals 17 residues. The CDR3 region is CASSFGLTGSDTDTQYF. For the CDR3, the DNA is TGTGCCAGCAGTTTCGGTCTAACAGGCTCAGACACAGATACGCAGTATTTT. Together with reference TRBV28 and TRBJ2-3, the CDR3 gives the full variable domain: DVKVTQSSRYLVKRTGEKVFLECVQDMDHENMFWYRQDPGLGLRLIYFSYDVKMKEKGDIPEGYSVSREKKERFSLILESASTNQTSMYLCASSFGLTGSDTDTQYFGPGTRLTVL.

The chain joins TRBV10-2 to TRBJ1-2; unclear D gene. This CDR3 has 12 amino acids. CDR1 and CDR2 from the germline V gene are WSHSY and SAAADI. Trimming removed 3 bases at V and 4 bases at J, with 6 bases between. The CDR3 region is CASSEAGYGYTF. DNA of the CDR3: TGCGCCAGCAGTGAAGCAGGCTATGGCTACACCTTC.

The J gene is TRBJ2-5, the V gene TRBV2, with 8 bases matching TRBD1. The V and J ends lost 11 bases and 4 bases, in that order; junction bases with no gene match: 12. This CDR3 region has 14 residues. The germline V gene encodes CDR1 SNHLY and CDR2 FYNNEI. The chain's CDR3 is CARQERTGTETQYF. The CDR3 region has the DNA TGTGCCCGCCAAGAAAGGACAGGGACAGAGACCCAGTACTTC. The full variable domain, rest sourced from reference TRBV2 and TRBJ2-5, is EPEVTQTPSHQVTQMGQEVILRCVPISNHLYFYWYRQILGQKVEFLVSFYNNEISEKSEIFDDQFSVERPDGSNFTLKIRSTKLEDSAMYFCARQERTGTETQYFGPGTRLLVL.

This chain connects TRBV21-1 to TRBJ1-2. TRBV21-1 is listed as a pseudogene. The CDR3 loop spans 15 amino acids. The CDR3 DNA is TGTGCCAGCAGCAAAGGGCGGGCCAAGCGCGGCGGGTACACCTTC. It specifies CASSKGRAKRGGYTF.

The V gene is TRBV28, the J gene TRBJ1-3, with D maybe TRBD1 (6 bases). Germline V CDR1 and CDR2: MDHEN, SYDVKM. CDR3 length: 15 residues. V was shortened by 6 bases and J by 4 bases, with 16 bases between the two germline ends. The CDR3 sequence is CASRFGGATGNTIYF. CDR3 in DNA: TGTGCCAGCAGGTTCGGGGGGGCAACCGGAAACACCATATATTTT.

The chain joins TRBV3-1 (or the pseudogene TRBV3-2) to TRBJ1-2, with D perhaps matching TRBD1 (5 bases). Germline CDR1 reads LGHDT; CDR2 reads YNNKEL (reference sequence). V was pared by 1 base and J by 8 bases, with 14 bases between. The CDR3 is 14 amino acids. CDR3 DNA: TGTGCCAGCAGCCAAGGGGGACTCTCGAAAGGCTACACCTTC. Its translation: CASSQGGLSKGYTF.

The V and J genes are TRBV5-4 and TRBJ2-1; 8 bases fit TRBD1. The CDR3 has 16 residues. Germline values: CDR1 SGHNT, CDR2 YYREEE (reference sequence). Losses at the gene ends were 4 bases for V and 2 bases for J; bases not matched to a gene: 8. The CDR3 sequence is CASSARQGLTYNEQFF. In nucleotides, the CDR3 is TGTGCCAGCAGCGCCCGACAGGGGCTCACCTACAATGAGCAGTTCTTC.

This clone was seen a single time. The V call is TRBV7-8, the J call TRBJ2-2; 11 bases line up with TRBD2. The germline gives CDR1 SGHVS, CDR2 FQNEAQ. There are 17 residues in the CDR3. V lost 0 bases, J lost 2 bases, and 2 bases stayed unmatched. The CDR3 DNA reads as TGTGCCAGCAGCTTAGCGGGGACTAGCGGAAACACCGGGGAGCTGTTTTTT. It translates to CASSLAGTSGNTGELFF.

This clone was counted a few times. The chain carries TRBV2 and TRBJ1-2; D gene ambiguous. Germline V lookup: CDR1 SNHLY, CDR2 FYNNEI. Trimming removed 0 bases from V and 2 bases from J, with 13 bases in between. CDR3 length equals 16 residues. CDR3 sequence: CASSEARLKENYGYTF. The CDR3 coding sequence is TGTGCCAGCAGTGAAGCGCGGCTGAAGGAAAACTATGGCTACACCTTC.

The rearrangement links TRBV5-1 to TRBJ2-7, with 7 bases matching TRBD1. Per germline, CDR1 SGHRS and CDR2 YFSETQ. The length of the CDR3 is 17 residues. V dropped 5 bases and J dropped 3; count of bases not matched to a gene: 17. Written as DNA, the CDR3 is TGCGCCAGCAGGAGGGACAGCCAGGCCTCTAGCAGCTACGAGCAGTACTTC. Protein sequence: CASRRDSQASSSYEQYF.

The gene calls are TRBV10-1 and TRBJ1-4; D is uncertain. Trimming stripped 0 bases from V and 0 bases from J, with 14 bases between. CDR3 length equals 18 residues. Germline values: CDR1 WNHNN, CDR2 SYGVQD (reference sequence). The DNA of the CDR3 is TGCGCCAGCAGTGAGTCCAGCGGCACCGTTGCAACTAATGAAAAACTGTTTTTT. Residues: CASSESSGTVATNEKLFF.

The chain uses TRBV7-9 and TRBJ2-1; possibly TRBD1 for D (6 bases). The germline V gene encodes CDR1 SEHNR and CDR2 FQNEAQ (reference sequence). The CDR3 covers 16 residues. Deletions cut 5 bases from V and 0 bases from J, with 14 bases between. The CDR3 region has the DNA TGTGCCAGCAGCCCCCCAACAGGGAGCTCCTACAATGAGCAGTTCTTC. This sequence encodes CASSPPTGSSYNEQFF.

A remark on this clone: At the DNA level, this CDR3 is encoded by other sequences in the same sample as well. This chain links TRBV6-1 with TRBJ1-1, with D uncertain. Germline CDR1 reads MNHNS; CDR2 reads SASEGT. This CDR3 has 12 residues. Trimming shortened V by 1 base and J by 5 bases, and 5 bases separated the two germline ends. CDR3 nucleotides: TGTGCCAGCAGTGAAGTGCGGACTGAAGCTTTCTTT. It codes for CASSEVRTEAFF.

CDR3 protein: CASSKTSAGELFF. The CDR3, as DNA: TGTGCCAGCAGTAAAACTAGCGCCGGGGAGCTGTTTTTT. The genes are TRBV27 and TRBJ2-2, with 7 bases fitting TRBD2. V dropped 5 bases and J dropped 6; count of bases not matched to a gene: 3. The germline V gene encodes CDR1 MNHEY and CDR2 SMNVEV (reference sequence). CDR3 length equals 13 residues.

The rearrangement links TRBV24-1 to TRBJ1-5; 7 nucleotides agree with TRBD1. The CDR3 has 19 residues. Germline V CDR1 and CDR2: KGHDR, SFDVKD. Trimming cost V 4 bases and J 2 bases; bases outside gene matches: 16. As DNA, the CDR3 is TGTGCCACCAGTGACCCGATAACAGGGGAGGAGGACTGCAATCAGCCCCAGCATTTT. Translated, it gives CATSDPITGEEDCNQPQHF.

The chain links TRBV12-3 or TRBV12-4 to TRBJ2-7, with 7 bases lining up with TRBD1. The V and J ends lost 6 bases and 5 bases, in that order; junction bases with no gene match: 7. This CDR3 has 13 amino acids. CDR3 nucleotides: TGTGCCAGCAGCCGACAGGGTTTCGACGAGCAGTACTTC. It is translated as CASSRQGFDEQYF.